The 9 T cell receptor beta chains listed next were all sequenced from one sample in a study of blood T cells in healthy people across ages. Together with a sample-barcoded 5' primer, a J-beta primer mix was included in a second PCR lasting about 7 to 11 cycles. TCRdb fed the 5' RACE reads into MiXCR, producing one record per CDR3 protein. The repertoire holds hundreds of thousands of distinct CDR3 sequences, with 45% to 50% as singletons. Sequenced: blood. These receptors originate from a woman between 55 and 75 years old in good health.

The V call is TRBV27, the J call TRBJ2-7, with 7 bases fitting TRBD2. Per the germline V gene, CDR1 is MNHEY and CDR2 is SMNVEV (reference sequence). The junction had 8 bases not matched to a gene; V was cut back by 5 bases and J by 1 base. There are 15 residues in the CDR3. DNA of the CDR3: TGTGCCAGCAGTATTCGCCTCGGGGGGTCCTACGAGCAGTACTTC. Translated: CASSIRLGGSYEQYF.

The chain couples TRBV7-9 to TRBJ1-2, with D possibly being TRBD1 (6 bases). The germline CDR1 and CDR2 sequences are SEHNR and FQNEAQ (reference sequence). The CDR3 has 15 amino acids. Trimming removed 5 bases at V and 3 bases at J, with 16 bases between. The CDR3 protein is CASSLGGARDYGYTF. The CDR3 DNA reads as TGTGCCAGCAGCCTGGGGGGGGCTAGAGACTATGGCTACACCTTC.

In its sample, this clonotype was seen once. At one of its ends the junction is not consistent with the germline gene, which may arise from a read error. This chain connects TRBV10-3 to TRBJ2-7, with a possible D match to TRBD1 (5 bases). The DNA end is more similar to TRBJ2-5, so the J call may be wrong. Germline values: CDR1 ENHRY, CDR2 SYGVKD. This CDR3 region has 13 residues. CDR3 loop: CASSDAGRETQYF. The CDR3 nucleotides are TGTGCCAGCAGTGACGCAGGGCGAGAGACCCAGTACTTC.

This clonotype was seen only a few times. The chain carries TRBV29-1 and TRBJ2-3; 8 bases are a match to TRBD1. The J segment lost 2 bases and the V segment lost 4 bases, leaving 2 bases of the junction unmatched. Germline V gene lookup returns CDR1 SQVTM and CDR2 ANQGSEA. There are 13 residues in the CDR3. Here the CDR3 DNA reads TGCAGCGTTGGGCAGGGGGCCACAGATACGCAGTATTTT. This codes for CSVGQGATDTQYF.

The J gene is TRBJ2-1, the V gene TRBV28; D not resolved. CDR1 is MDHEN, CDR2 SYDVKM, per germline. V lost 4 bases and J lost 5, with 18 bases in between. This CDR3 region has 16 residues. DNA for the CDR3: TGTGCCAGCAGTTCGGGCTTGCGTGGAGCTAACAATGAGCAGTTCTTC. Residues: CASSSGLRGANNEQFF. Complete variable domain (other parts from reference TRBV28 and TRBJ2-1): DVKVTQSSRYLVKRTGEKVFLECVQDMDHENMFWYRQDPGLGLRLIYFSYDVKMKEKGDIPEGYSVSREKKERFSLILESASTNQTSMYLCASSSGLRGANNEQFFGPGTRLTVL.

The chain recombines TRBV3-1 with TRBJ2-1; no reliable D call. Germline CDR1 is LGHDT and CDR2 is YNNKEL (reference sequence). This CDR3 region has 14 residues. V was shortened by 1 base and J by 5 bases, with 9 bases between the two germline ends. The CDR3 spells CASSQGAGHNEQFF. CDR3 in DNA: TGTGCCAGCAGCCAAGGGGCTGGGCACAATGAGCAGTTCTTC.

The chain carries TRBV5-5 and TRBJ2-1; TRBD2 might be the D (5 bases). Trimming removed 5 bases at V and 8 bases at J, with 11 bases between. This CDR3 is built from 12 residues. Germline CDR1 SGHKS, CDR2 YYEKEE (reference sequence). The CDR3 bases are TGTGCCAGCAGTTCTAGCCGCGATGAGCAGTTCTTC. It specifies CASSSSRDEQFF.

In this sample, this clonotype turned up many times. This chain connects TRBV29-1 to TRBJ1-3, with D hard to call. From germline, CDR1 is SQVTM and CDR2 ANQGSEA. The CDR3 totals 12 residues. Trimming pared 6 bases from V and 4 bases from J, leaving 10 bases between. Here the CDR3 DNA reads TGCAGCGTAAGGACGCACGGAAACACCATATATTTT. Protein product: CSVRTHGNTIYF.

Details on this clonotype: A junction boundary mismatches the germline segment, possibly from a read error. CDR3 sequence reads: CSASYGGGDTGKLFF. The CDR3 DNA is TGCAGTGCTAGTTACGGGGGCGGCGACACCGGGAAGCTGTTTTTT. V and J are TRBV20-1 and TRBJ2-2; TRBD1 or TRBD2 may be the D gene (6 bases each). Germline V gene lookup returns CDR1 DFQATT and CDR2 SNEGSKA (reference sequence). CDR3 length: 15 residues.